This T cell receptor beta chain was obtained from a study of long-term antiretroviral therapy in people with HIV. Deletions cut 1 base from V and 4 bases from J, with 21 bases between. This CDR3 has 18 residues. Germline V gene data show CDR1 as SGHRS and CDR2 as YFSETQ. Runs used v3.0 of the immunoSEQ assay and were done at survey level. TCRdb keeps only in-frame clones here, not all; method: immunoSEQ multiplex PCR. Among over 15,000 clones, roughly 85% were seen once, and the ten largest hold over 4.5%. The source is a woman in her thirties or forties with HIV. Sequencing used unsorted PBMCs, obtained 0.5 years after starting antiretroviral therapy. This rearrangement joins TRBV5-1 to TRBJ2-4; a possible D gene is TRBD1 (6 bases). The CDR3 loop is CASSLSRPGQDIKNIQYF. CDR3 nucleotides: TGCGCCAGCAGCTTGAGTCGGCCGGGACAAGATATAAAAAACATTCAGTACTTC.